This T cell receptor beta chain derives from a study of T cells after yellow fever vaccination. General study points: Overlap between CD4 and CD8 compartments was detected for a small share of clonotypes.

V was cut by 3 bases and J by 9 bases, with 21 bases left in between. This CDR3 has 16 amino acids. CDR1 and CDR2 from the germline V gene are DFQATT and SNEGSKA (reference sequence). In making TCR cDNA, 5'RACE template switching added a universal primer site and UMIs to it. Using its own MiXCR run on the 5' RACE reads, TCRdb lists one record per CDR3 protein. Here the sample spans approximately 69,000 distinct CDR3 sequences, approximately 5.9% being singletons. This clonotype was counted at least ten times. Its antigen is currently unknown. The TCR originated in a young man who received the YFV17D yellow fever vaccine. V is TRBV20-1 and J is TRBJ1-6, with D perhaps TRBD1 (5 bases). The sample consisted of CD4+ T cells sorted from PBMCs, taken roughly 14 days after the first yellow fever vaccination. In DNA, the CDR3 is TGCAGTGCTAGGGGGGAGAGGGGCATAAAGAGTTCACCCCTCCACTTT. It specifies CSARGERGIKSSPLHF.